Below, 24 T cell receptor beta chains from the same sample are listed, as sequenced in a study of T cell responses to AZD1222 COVID-19 vaccine. Measured with immunoSEQ multiplex PCR; TCRdb has only the in-frame clones, and not every one. This table holds about 56,000 clones, 70% to 90% found once. Sequenced material: peripheral blood, taken on day 0 of AZD1222 vaccination. The receptors were gathered from an adult in good health.

The rearrangement links TRBV11-2 to TRBJ2-5; maybe TRBD1 (6 bases). This CDR3 spans 14 amino acids. V lost 0 bases and J 4 bases, leaving 9 bases between the germline ends. Germline CDR1 SGHAT, CDR2 FQNNGV. The CDR3 sequence is CASSLEGALETQYF. The CDR3 DNA sequence: TGTGCCAGCAGCTTAGAGGGGGCTCTAGAGACCCAGTACTTC. The entire variable domain, with the rest obtained from reference TRBV11-2 and TRBJ2-5, is as follows: EAGVAQSPRYKIIEKRQSVAFWCNPISGHATLYWYQQILGQGPKLLIQFQNNGVVDDSQLPKDRFSAERLKGVDSTLKIQPAKLEDSAVYLCASSLEGALETQYFGPGTRLLVL.

V usage is TRBV4-2 and J usage is TRBJ2-7; unclear D gene. V was shortened by 4 bases and J by 0 bases, with 13 bases between the two germline ends. CDR3 length: 15 residues. Germline loops: CDR1 LGHNA, CDR2 YNFKEQ. CDR3 sequence: CASSPSSGSSYEQYF. The CDR3 DNA follows: TGTGCCAGCAGCCCTTCTTCTGGGTCCTCCTACGAGCAGTACTTC.

The rearrangement uses TRBV5-8 and TRBJ2-3; 7 bases are a match to TRBD2. The CDR3 is made up of 16 amino acids. CDR1 is SGHTS and CDR2 is YDEGEE in the germline V gene. The V and J ends lost 7 bases and 2 bases, in that order; junction bases with no gene match: 13. In nucleotides, the CDR3 is TGTGCCAGCTTCCCGAGGGCGGGAGTTTACACAGATACGCAGTATTTT. Translation gives CASFPRAGVYTDTQYF.

This chain uses TRBV12-3 or TRBV12-4 with TRBJ2-1; possible D gene TRBD2, 5 bases. The CDR3 is made up of 13 amino acids. The germline V and J ends were trimmed by 8 bases and 8 bases, with 16 bases remaining between them. DNA of the CDR3: TGTGCCAGCCAAATTGGAGGAATCGATGAGCAGTTCTTC. Residues: CASQIGGIDEQFF.

CDR3 region: CASSSDSSSYEQYF. The DNA of the CDR3 is TGTGCCAGCAGCTCCGATTCGAGCTCCTACGAGCAGTACTTC. The chain joins TRBV7-8 to TRBJ2-7; no clear D gene. CDR1 and CDR2 from the germline V gene are SGHVS and FQNEAQ. The CDR3 covers 14 residues. V dropped 4 bases and J dropped 0 bases, with 10 bases sitting between them.

This rearrangement joins TRBV19 to TRBJ2-2; D might be TRBD1 (5 bases). Germline CDR1 reads LNHDA; CDR2 reads SQIVND (reference sequence). This CDR3 is 15 amino acids long. V was shortened by 7 bases and J by 0 bases, with 12 bases between the two germline ends. CDR3 in amino acids: CASTRGNPNTGELFF. The CDR3 nucleotides read TGTGCCAGTACTAGGGGAAATCCGAACACCGGGGAGCTGTTTTTT.

In its sample, this clone was seen a few times. This chain connects TRBV5-1 to TRBJ1-1, with 9 bases that match TRBD1. The CDR3 extends over 14 amino acids. V shed 4 bases, J shed 4 bases, and the junction held 5 bases outside the gene matches. Per germline, CDR1 SGHRS and CDR2 YFSETQ. The CDR3 region is CASSKTGGGTEAFF. The CDR3 DNA reads as TGCGCCAGCAGCAAAACAGGGGGCGGCACTGAAGCTTTCTTT.

The rearrangement links TRBV19 to TRBJ1-5, with D maybe TRBD1 (5 bases). CDR1 is LNHDA and CDR2 is SQIVND in the germline V gene (reference sequence). The CDR3 runs to 13 residues. The V gene lost 5 bases and the J gene lost 4 bases, with 9 bases spanning the gap. CDR3 DNA: TGTGCCAGTAGTGGGGACGTGAATCAGCCCCAGCATTTT. It yields the protein CASSGDVNQPQHF.

The V and J genes are TRBV28 and TRBJ1-4; D perhaps matches TRBD1 (5 bases). Per the germline V gene, CDR1 is MDHEN and CDR2 is SYDVKM. Trimming shortened V by 6 bases and J by 5 bases, and 13 bases separated the two germline ends. The CDR3 covers 14 residues. The CDR3 region has the DNA TGTGCCAGCAGCTCCCAGTACAGGAATGAAAAACTGTTTTTT. It is translated as CASSSQYRNEKLFF.

In the case of this clone: The junction and the germline gene differ at one end; a read error may be behind it. The rearrangement joins TRBV7-7 to TRBJ2-3; 8 bases align to TRBD2. In germline, CDR1 is SSHAT, CDR2 FNYEAQ (reference sequence). The CDR3 consists of 13 residues. This CDR3 reads CASSPAGADTQYF. In nucleotides, the CDR3 is TGTGCTAGCAGCCCAGCGGGGGCAGATACGCAGTATTTT.

This rearrangement joins TRBV10-3 to TRBJ1-6, with 8 bases matching TRBD1. The germline V gene encodes CDR1 ENHRY and CDR2 SYGVKD. The CDR3 runs 18 residues. J was trimmed by 7 bases and V by 0 bases; bases with no gene match: 11. CDR3 DNA sequence: TGTGCCATCAGTGAGTCTACTCGGACAGGGCGGGGGAATTCACCCCTCCACTTT. Translation gives CAISESTRTGRGNSPLHF.

The chain recombines TRBV3-1 (or the pseudogene TRBV3-2) with TRBJ1-1, with D tentatively TRBD1 (6 bases). V was clipped by 2 bases and J by 5 bases, with 15 bases between them. This CDR3 comprises 15 residues. In germline, CDR1 is LGHDT, CDR2 YNNKEL (reference sequence). For the CDR3, the DNA is TGTGCCAGCAGCCAAACAGGGAGCGGGACGACTGAAGCTTTCTTT. Translation: CASSQTGSGTTEAFF.

The gene calls are TRBV30 and TRBJ2-3; 7 bases align to TRBD1. Trimming at V came to 7 bases and at J to 4 bases, leaving 5 bases not matched to a gene. The CDR3 is 12 amino acids. The germline gives CDR1 GTSNPN, CDR2 SVGIG (reference sequence). This CDR3 is CASRQGPDTQYF. CDR3 sequence (DNA): TGTGCCTCGAGACAGGGTCCAGATACGCAGTATTTT.

The V call is TRBV5-1, the J call TRBJ1-5; 8 bases fit TRBD1. The V and J ends lost 4 bases and 4 bases, in that order; junction bases with no gene match: 10. The germline V gene encodes CDR1 SGHRS and CDR2 YFSETQ. The CDR3 contains 16 residues. Written as DNA, the CDR3 is TGCGCCAGCAGCCCGACCCTAACAGGGGGGAATCAGCCCCAGCATTTT. It yields the protein CASSPTLTGGNQPQHF. The entire variable domain, with the rest obtained from reference TRBV5-1 and TRBJ1-5, is as follows: KAGVTQTPRYLIKTRGQQVTLSCSPISGHRSVSWYQQTPGQGLQFLFEYFSETQRNKGNFPGRFSGRQFSNSRSEMNVSTLELGDSALYLCASSPTLTGGNQPQHFGDGTRLSIL.

The chain combines TRBV5-1 with TRBJ2-2; D remains ambiguous. The V gene's germline CDR1 is SGHRS and CDR2 YFSETQ. The V and J ends lost 1 base and 4 bases respectively, with 5 bases between them. This CDR3 has 13 residues. CDR3 sequence: CASSLSGTGELFF. Here the CDR3 DNA reads TGCGCCAGCAGCTTGTCGGGCACCGGGGAGCTGTTTTTT.

V and J are TRBV6-6 and TRBJ1-2, with TRBD1 matching over 7 bases. The V segment lost 7 bases and the J segment 0 bases; nucleotides outside the gene matches: 2. Germline values: CDR1 MNHNY, CDR2 SVGAGI (reference sequence). The CDR3 is 13 amino acids. The chain's CDR3 is CASTGQTNYGYTF. The CDR3 DNA is TGTGCCAGCACGGGACAGACTAACTATGGCTACACCTTC.

The chain carries TRBV5-4 and TRBJ1-1, with TRBD1 identical over 7 bases. The CDR3 length is 15 residues. Per germline, CDR1 SGHNT and CDR2 YYREEE (reference sequence). Trimming cost V 7 bases and J 1 base; bases outside gene matches: 10. CDR3 sequence (DNA): TGTGCCAGCTCCGGACAGAGGGGGCAGAACACTGAAGCTTTCTTT. This gives the protein CASSGQRGQNTEAFF.

The chain joins TRBV7-8 to TRBJ1-4, with 10 bases aligning to TRBD1. Per the germline V gene, CDR1 is SGHVS and CDR2 is FQNEAQ. This CDR3 contains 15 residues. The junction had 5 bases not matched to a gene; V was cut back by 4 bases and J by 6 bases. The CDR3: CASSSRDRGYEKLFF. CDR3 sequence (DNA): TGTGCCAGCAGCTCCAGGGACAGGGGATATGAAAAACTGTTTTTT.

The chain has TRBV4-1 and TRBJ2-3; D gene unclear. V was cut by 0 bases and J by 7 bases, with 8 bases left in between. Germline V lookup: CDR1 MGHRA, CDR2 YSYEKL. There are 13 residues in the CDR3. The CDR3 bases are TGCGCCAGCAGCCAAGATGAAGGCTATACGCAGTATTTT. It encodes CASSQDEGYTQYF.

V gene TRBV6-4 combines with J gene TRBJ2-1; 7 bases line up with TRBD2. CDR1 is MRHNA, CDR2 SNTAGT, per germline. The CDR3 loop spans 15 amino acids. With V trimmed by 10 bases and J by 4 bases, 13 bases remained unmatched. CDR3 sequence: CAISSIGGKYNEQFF. Written as DNA, the CDR3 is TGTGCCATCTCCAGTATCGGGGGGAAATACAATGAGCAGTTCTTC.

This clone was found once. The rearrangement joins TRBV28 to TRBJ2-7; 11 nucleotides line up with TRBD1. Germline assignment: CDR1 MDHEN and CDR2 SYDVKM. The CDR3 extends over 14 amino acids. The V and J ends lost 4 bases and 7 bases, in that order; junction bases with no gene match: 6. Here the CDR3 reads CASSSGTGGREQYF. The CDR3 nucleotides are TGTGCCAGCAGTTCAGGGACAGGGGGAAGGGAGCAGTACTTC. Full variable domain (rest looked up from reference TRBV28 and TRBJ2-7): DVKVTQSSRYLVKRTGEKVFLECVQDMDHENMFWYRQDPGLGLRLIYFSYDVKMKEKGDIPEGYSVSREKKERFSLILESASTNQTSMYLCASSSGTGGREQYFGPGTRLTVT.

The genes are TRBV19 and TRBJ1-5, with D uncertain. The V end lost 3 bases, the J end lost 1 base, and 1 base lay between the germline ends. The CDR3 extends over 12 amino acids. Germline assignment: CDR1 LNHDA and CDR2 SQIVND (reference sequence). In DNA form, the CDR3 reads TGTGCCAGTAGTATCAGCAATCAGCCCCAGCATTTT. Its translation is CASSISNQPQHF.

This clone was seen only once. This chain joins TRBV4-1 and TRBJ2-1, with 7 nucleotides matching TRBD2. V shed 1 base and J 9 bases; nucleotides not matched to a gene: 6. Germline V CDR1 and CDR2: MGHRA, YSYEKL. The CDR3 is made up of 14 amino acids. For the CDR3, the DNA is TGCGCCAGCAGCCAAGTGGGGGGGTCTGGTGAGCAGTTCTTC. It codes for CASSQVGGSGEQFF.

The chain employs TRBV10-3 and TRBJ2-1; 9 bases agree with TRBD1. Germline loops: CDR1 ENHRY, CDR2 SYGVKD. The CDR3 is made up of 15 amino acids. The trim removed 9 bases at V and 7 bases at J, leaving 13 bases unmatched. CDR3 loop: CAIRSTGGAGNEQFF. The CDR3 DNA reads TGTGCCATTCGGAGTACAGGGGGCGCGGGGAATGAGCAGTTCTTC.